This T cell receptor (beta chain) was sequenced during a study of OX40 agonist ivuxolimab in advanced cancers. Study findings and constraints: There were also nonresponders showing low normalized T-cell clonal expansion.

TCRdb keeps only in-frame clones here, not all; method: immunoSEQ multiplex PCR. The data hold more than 60,000 clones, with about 94% observed a single time. To note about this clone: Its antigen is undetermined.

V was pared by 4 bases and J by 0 bases, with 19 bases between. Germline V CDR1 and CDR2: GTSNPN, SVGIG (reference sequence). The CDR3 has 17 residues. The sample consisted of CD4+ or CD8+ T cells sorted from blood, taken in a trial of the OX40 agonist ivuxolimab. This receptor was obtained from an adult with an advanced solid tumor such as melanoma, head and neck, liver or kidney cancer. J is TRBJ1-3 and V is TRBV30; no reliable D call. Here the CDR3 DNA reads TGTGCCTGGAAGGGCAGGCCGACATCCCTCTCTGGAAACACCATATATTTT. Protein sequence: CAWKGRPTSLSGNTIYF.